The 25 T cell receptor beta chains in this list originate from one sample, sequenced in a study of a mutant IDH1 vaccine in newly diagnosed glioma. Described time point: week 11, during vaccination. Every vaccine dose comprised 300 ug of mutant IDH1 20-mer peptide plus topical imiquimod. Profiled with immunoSEQ multiplex PCR; TCRdb holds only in-frame clones, not every one. The data hold about 40,000 clones, with 80% observed a single time. No antigens are known for them. Here the sequenced sample was peripheral blood mononuclear cells (PBMCs), taken from a glioma patient whose treatment included an IDH1 peptide vaccine. The origin of the receptors is a woman aged 25 to 45 with glioma. Some clones in this sample may be carry-over from other donors' samples.

The chain uses TRBV20-1 and TRBJ1-1; D is undetermined. Germline V lookup: CDR1 DFQATT, CDR2 SNEGSKA (reference sequence). The V end lost 3 bases, the J end lost 11 bases, and 10 bases lay between the germline ends. CDR3 size: 10 residues. The CDR3 here is CSARTIRAFF. In DNA, the CDR3 is TGCAGTGCTAGGACTATTAGGGCTTTCTTT.

The V and J genes are TRBV7-9 and TRBJ2-7; 11 bases are a match to TRBD2. The CDR3 runs 15 residues. V lost 6 bases to trimming and J lost 9 bases; unmatched junction nucleotides: 13. Germline V gives CDR1 SEHNR, CDR2 FQNEAQ (reference sequence). As DNA, the CDR3 is TGTGCCAGCAGGCCGGGCGAAACTAGCGGGAGTGTGCAGTACTTC. This sequence encodes CASRPGETSGSVQYF. Full variable domain (outside the CDR3, taken from reference TRBV7-9 and TRBJ2-7): DTGVSQNPRHKITKRGQNVTFRCDPISEHNRLYWYRQTLGQGPEFLTYFQNEAQLEKSRLLSDRFSAERPKGSFSTLEIQRTEQGDSAMYLCASRPGETSGSVQYFGPGTRLTVT.

This clone was seen a single time. V is TRBV28 and J is TRBJ1-2, with D perhaps TRBD1 (6 bases). The germline V and J ends were trimmed by 1 base and 8 bases, with 11 bases remaining between them. Germline assignment: CDR1 MDHEN and CDR2 SYDVKM. The CDR3 contains 13 residues. CDR3 DNA: TGTGCCAGCAGTTTATCGGGGGCGCGAGGCTACACCTTC. Its translation: CASSLSGARGYTF.

This rearrangement joins TRBV30 to TRBJ1-3, with TRBD1 as a possible D gene (6 bases). V was pared by 0 bases and J by 2 bases, with 26 bases between. Per the germline V gene, CDR1 is GTSNPN and CDR2 is SVGIG (reference sequence). This CDR3 has 20 residues. The CDR3 DNA is TGTGCCTGGAGTGTACGGGCAGGGGCAAATCCCTTCCTCCCTGGAAACACCATATATTTT. This sequence encodes CAWSVRAGANPFLPGNTIYF.

This chain connects TRBV5-1 to TRBJ2-5; no firm D call. The CDR3 runs to 15 residues. Germline V gene sequence: CDR1 SGHRS, CDR2 YFSETQ. Trimming shortened V by 0 bases and J by 2 bases, and 11 bases separated the two germline ends. The CDR3: CASSLAGDDQETQYF. The DNA for the CDR3 is TGCGCCAGCAGCTTGGCCGGAGACGATCAAGAGACCCAGTACTTC.

The chain is built from TRBV5-6 and TRBJ1-2, with TRBD1 identical over 7 bases. The V and J ends lost 0 bases and 8 bases, in that order; junction bases with no gene match: 13. The germline CDR1 and CDR2 sequences are SGHDT and YYEEEE. The CDR3 contains 16 residues. In DNA form, the CDR3 reads TGTGCCAGCAGCTTGGATGGCCGACAGGGAACTGTGGGCTACACCTTC. The encoded protein is CASSLDGRQGTVGYTF.

V is TRBV6-5 and J is TRBJ1-2, with D possibly TRBD1 on 5 matching bases. The germline V gene encodes CDR1 MNHEY and CDR2 SVGAGI. Trimming left V 0 bases short and J 2 bases short, with 10 bases between. The CDR3 totals 15 residues. CDR3 DNA sequence: TGTGCCAGCAGTTACTCAAACAGGAGAAACTATGGCTACACCTTC. Its translation: CASSYSNRRNYGYTF.

V usage is TRBV27 and J usage is TRBJ1-1; maybe TRBD1 (6 bases). This CDR3 contains 15 residues. Germline lookup yields CDR1 MNHEY and CDR2 SMNVEV (reference sequence). Trimming took 5 bases from V and 8 from J, leaving 21 bases between them. CDR3 in DNA: TGTGCCAGCAGTCCCAGGGGAGCCCCTTACCACGAAGCTTTCTTT. Translated, it gives CASSPRGAPYHEAFF.

This clone was observed a handful of times. This chain links TRBV20-1 with TRBJ1-1; D is perhaps TRBD1 (5 bases). This CDR3 is 11 amino acids long. The V end lost 6 bases, the J end lost 1 base, and 6 bases lay between the germline ends. Germline-derived CDR1 and CDR2 are DFQATT and SNEGSKA (reference sequence). CDR3 amino acids: CSATGNTEAFF. The CDR3 DNA reads as TGCAGTGCCACAGGGAACACTGAAGCTTTCTTT.

The rearrangement joins TRBV7-9 to TRBJ2-1; 8 bases line up with TRBD2. The germline CDR1 and CDR2 sequences are SEHNR and FQNEAQ (reference sequence). There are 16 residues in the CDR3. J was trimmed by 1 base and V by 5 bases; bases with no gene match: 7. The CDR3 DNA follows: TGTGCCAGCAGCACTCAGCGGGAGTGGTCCTACAATGAGCAGTTCTTC. It codes for CASSTQREWSYNEQFF.

This clone was counted between two and nine times. One end of the junction fails to match germline, which may point to a read error. The chain carries TRBV7-7 and TRBJ1-2, with a weak D call TRBD1 (6 bases). The CDR3 sequence is 14 residues long. The germline gives CDR1 SSHAT, CDR2 FNYEAQ (reference sequence). The DNA for the CDR3 is TGTGCTAGCAGCTTAGAGGGTCCAGGGGAAGGCTACACCTTC. As protein: CASSLEGPGEGYTF.

This clone has a handful of counts. The rearrangement links TRBV7-9 to TRBJ1-1; D call uncertain. V lost 2 bases to trimming and J lost 8 bases, with 3 bases between them. Germline CDR1 reads SEHNR; CDR2 reads FQNEAQ (reference sequence). The CDR3 is made up of 10 amino acids. CDR3 nucleotides: TGTGCCAGCAGCTTAAACGAAGCTTTCTTT. It encodes CASSLNEAFF.

The rearrangement links TRBV10-3 to TRBJ1-3, with D unresolved. Germline CDR1 reads ENHRY; CDR2 reads SYGVKD. The CDR3 is made up of 13 amino acids. V was shortened by 4 bases and J by 4 bases, with 8 bases between the two germline ends. The CDR3 sequence is CAISGPMGNTIYF. CDR3 DNA sequence: TGTGCCATCAGTGGTCCTATGGGAAACACCATATATTTT.

V gene TRBV9 combines with J gene TRBJ2-7; D may be TRBD2 (6 bases). V lost 4 bases, J lost 3 bases, and 14 bases lay in between. The CDR3 runs 14 residues. CDR1 and CDR2 (germline): SGDLS, YYNGEE. The CDR3, as DNA: TGTGCCAGCAGCCCCCCGAGTAGCGGCTACGAGCAGTACTTC. As protein: CASSPPSSGYEQYF.

This clone was detected a few times. V usage is TRBV4-1 and J usage is TRBJ2-2; D remains unclear. The V end was cut by 2 bases, the J end by 6 bases, with 7 bases between. The CDR3 loop spans 13 amino acids. Germline CDR1 reads MGHRA; CDR2 reads YSYEKL. The CDR3 loop reads CASSQPYPGELFF. DNA of the CDR3: TGCGCCAGCAGCCAACCCTACCCCGGGGAGCTGTTTTTT.

The rearrangement links TRBV27 to TRBJ2-3; D not resolved. Trimming removed 4 bases from V and 0 bases from J, with 5 bases in between. The CDR3 spans 13 residues. Germline CDR1 reads MNHEY; CDR2 reads SMNVEV (reference sequence). DNA of the CDR3: TGTGCCAGCAGTTCTGCTAGCACAGATACGCAGTATTTT. The encoded protein is CASSSASTDTQYF.

The chain employs TRBV5-4 and TRBJ2-7, with 7 bases identical to TRBD1. The junction had 0 bases not matched to a gene; V was cut back by 3 bases and J by 3 bases. Germline V gene sequence: CDR1 SGHNT, CDR2 YYREEE (reference sequence). This CDR3 contains 12 residues. CDR3: CASSWDSYEQYF. In nucleotides, the CDR3 is TGTGCCAGCAGCTGGGACAGCTACGAGCAGTACTTC.

The chain couples TRBV21-1 to TRBJ2-2; the table's D call TRBD2 went unverified against the DNA. TRBV21-1 is a pseudogene. CDR3 length equals 17 residues. In DNA, the CDR3 is TGTGCCAGCAGCAAAAGGGGCGGGGACGCGAACACCGGGGAGCTGTTTTTT. This encodes CASSKRGGDANTGELFF.

This clone came up a few times. The chain links TRBV5-4 to TRBJ2-3; D uncertain. Germline CDR1 reads SGHNT; CDR2 reads YYREEE (reference sequence). Trimming cost V 1 base and J 5 bases, with 5 bases left between them. The CDR3 loop spans 12 amino acids. This CDR3 is CASSLKQDTQYF. The DNA for the CDR3 is TGTGCCAGCAGCTTGAAGCAAGATACGCAGTATTTT.

This clone is labeled medium-sized (0.01 to 0.1%). The chain combines TRBV6-5 with TRBJ1-2; 10 bases are a match to TRBD1. There are 14 residues in the CDR3. V was clipped by 5 bases and J by 5 bases; unmatched bases: 5. Looked up from germline, CDR1 is MNHEY and CDR2 is SVGAGI. CDR3 nucleotides: TGTGCCAGCAGTCAACCGGGACAGGGGTATGGCTACACCTTC. Translated: CASSQPGQGYGYTF.

The CDR3 protein is CASSPPRTVAYEQYF. The CDR3 DNA is TGTGCCAGCTCACCACCTAGGACGGTTGCCTACGAGCAGTACTTC. The chain has TRBV18 and TRBJ2-7, with D unclear. Per germline, CDR1 KGHSH and CDR2 LQKENI. The CDR3 spans 15 residues. Deletions cut 0 bases from V and 2 bases from J, with 11 bases between.

The chain uses TRBV27 and TRBJ1-1, with D possibly TRBD1 on 6 matching bases. The CDR3 length is 15 residues. V was trimmed by 6 bases and J by 4 bases, leaving 18 bases between them. CDR1 MNHEY and CDR2 SMNVEV come from the germline V gene (reference sequence). The CDR3 nucleotides read TGTGCCAGCAGAGATCAGTGGGGGGCGAGCACTGAAGCTTTCTTT. Protein product: CASRDQWGASTEAFF.

This clone was counted between two and nine times. The CDR3 protein is CASSGDLYTEAFF. In DNA form, the CDR3 reads TGCGCCAGCAGTGGGGACCTCTACACTGAAGCTTTCTTT. The chain joins TRBV10-1 to TRBJ1-1, with a weak D call TRBD1 (5 bases). The ends were cut back, 4 bases at V and 3 bases at J, with 9 bases in the middle. The germline V gene has CDR1 WNHNN and CDR2 SYGVQD (reference sequence). The CDR3 has 13 residues.

V gene TRBV6-5 combines with J gene TRBJ2-3; D unclear. The germline V gene encodes CDR1 MNHEY and CDR2 SVGAGI. V dropped 2 bases and J dropped 10 bases, with 7 bases sitting between them. This CDR3 is built from 11 residues. CDR3 sequence: CASSYGKAQYF. DNA for the CDR3: TGTGCCAGCAGTTACGGCAAAGCGCAGTATTTT.

This clone was detected a few times. The chain carries TRBV10-2 and TRBJ1-5; D remains ambiguous. V lost 7 bases and J 4 bases, leaving 8 bases between the germline ends. Germline V gene data show CDR1 as WSHSY and CDR2 as SAAADI. The CDR3 covers 12 residues. The CDR3 loop reads CASTGLNQPQHF. CDR3 nucleotides: TGCGCCAGCACCGGACTAAATCAGCCCCAGCATTTT.